A single sample is the source of the 11 T cell receptor beta chains below, sequenced in a study of T cells in Graves' hyperthyroidism and ophthalmopathy. The TCR beta CDR3 regions underwent amplification using RNA transcripts as the source. The study used the HTBI primer set for a first-round RT-PCR of the TCR CDR3. TCRdb re-called the multiplex PCR reads through MiXCR, storing one row per CDR3 protein. The table records 340,000 or so distinct CDR3 sequences, 15% to 20% of them present only once. Sample: blood. Receptors were obtained from a woman aged 45-65 years with Graves' hyperthyroidism.

This clonotype came up many times. The V call is TRBV7-8, the J call TRBJ1-5; tentative D call: TRBD1 (5 bases). Trimming shortened V by 4 bases and J by 3 bases, and 16 bases separated the two germline ends. The CDR3 runs 16 residues. Germline CDR1 reads SGHVS; CDR2 reads FQNEAQ. The CDR3 loop is CASSSILDSSNQPQHF. In DNA, the CDR3 is TGTGCCAGCAGCTCAATCCTCGACAGCTCCAATCAGCCCCAGCATTTT.

This clonotype was seen once. This chain connects TRBV27 to TRBJ2-5, with no clear D. Trimming pared 2 bases from V and 1 base from J, leaving 8 bases between. The CDR3 has 14 residues. Germline loops: CDR1 MNHEY, CDR2 SMNVEV (reference sequence). CDR3: CASSLRAIQETQYF. The DNA for the CDR3 is TGTGCCAGCAGTTTAAGGGCCATCCAAGAGACCCAGTACTTC.

This clonotype was counted ten times or more. The CDR3 reads CASSLMGSPFNEQFF. CDR3 sequence (DNA): TGTGCCAGCAGCTTAATGGGGTCCCCATTCAATGAGCAGTTCTTC. V and J are TRBV11-2 and TRBJ2-1, with no clear D. CDR3 length equals 15 residues. V was trimmed by 2 bases and J by 6 bases, leaving 14 bases between them. Germline loops: CDR1 SGHAT, CDR2 FQNNGV.

This clonotype was picked up many times. The genes are TRBV5-1 and TRBJ2-1, with 10 bases aligning to TRBD2. CDR3 length equals 15 residues. The J segment lost 1 base and the V segment lost 4 bases, leaving 2 bases of the junction unmatched. The germline V gene encodes CDR1 SGHRS and CDR2 YFSETQ. DNA for the CDR3: TGCGCCAGCAGCCTAGCGGGAGTGTCCTACAATGAGCAGTTCTTC. Protein sequence: CASSLAGVSYNEQFF.

V and J are TRBV7-8 and TRBJ2-1; TRBD1 is a possible D gene (6 bases). This CDR3 has 13 amino acids. V lost 5 bases and J lost 9, with 14 bases in between. In germline, CDR1 is SGHVS, CDR2 FQNEAQ. CDR3 region: CASSPSAGVEQFF. The CDR3 DNA reads as TGTGCCAGCAGCCCATCCGCAGGGGTTGAGCAGTTCTTC. Complete variable domain (other parts from reference TRBV7-8 and TRBJ2-1): GAGVSQSPRYKVAKRGQDVALRCDPISGHVSLFWYQQALGQGPEFLTYFQNEAQLDKSGLPSDRFFAERPEGSVSTLKIQRTQQEDSAVYLCASSPSAGVEQFFGPGTRLTVL.

This clonotype came up many times. V usage is TRBV5-1 and J usage is TRBJ1-4; TRBD1 matches 7 bases. Germline loops: CDR1 SGHRS, CDR2 YFSETQ. CDR3 length: 16 amino acids. V lost 4 bases and J lost 0; bases outside the gene matches: 6. This CDR3 is CASSRTGGATNEKLFF. DNA for the CDR3: TGCGCCAGCAGCAGGACAGGAGGCGCAACTAATGAAAAACTGTTTTTT. Full variable domain (outside the CDR3, taken from reference TRBV5-1 and TRBJ1-4): KAGVTQTPRYLIKTRGQQVTLSCSPISGHRSVSWYQQTPGQGLQFLFEYFSETQRNKGNFPGRFSGRQFSNSRSEMNVSTLELGDSALYLCASSRTGGATNEKLFFGSGTQLSVL.

The rearrangement uses TRBV20-1 and TRBJ2-3, with TRBD1 identical over 9 bases. CDR3 size: 18 residues. J was trimmed by 0 bases and V by 2 bases; bases with no gene match: 12. Germline assignment: CDR1 DFQATT and CDR2 SNEGSKA (reference sequence). The CDR3 sequence is CSARLDRGSGASTDTQYF. Written as DNA, the CDR3 is TGCAGTGCTAGACTTGACAGGGGGAGCGGTGCTAGCACAGATACGCAGTATTTT.

In its sample, this clonotype was seen many times. This sequence joins TRBV7-2 and TRBJ2-2; D call uncertain. The CDR3 consists of 14 residues. Germline V CDR1 and CDR2: SGHTA, FQGNSA. V was trimmed by 5 bases and J by 8 bases, leaving 15 bases between them. CDR3 DNA: TGTGCCAGCAGCAGAGTTCGGATGGCGGGGGAGCTGTTTTTT. The encoded protein is CASSRVRMAGELFF.

This clonotype appeared many times. The rearrangement joins TRBV12-3 or TRBV12-4 to TRBJ1-1, with unresolved D. Trimming took off 6 bases at V and 1 base at J, with 12 bases between the two ends. This CDR3 region has 14 residues. The CDR3 loop reads CASRDSIKNTEAFF. The CDR3 DNA reads as TGTGCCAGCAGGGATTCAATAAAGAACACTGAAGCTTTCTTT.

The genes are TRBV28 and TRBJ2-3; a weak D match, TRBD2 (5 bases). CDR3 length equals 17 residues. Germline assignment: CDR1 MDHEN and CDR2 SYDVKM. V gave up 7 bases and J gave up 0 bases, with 20 bases separating them. CDR3 residues: CASTLKTPLASTDTQYF. The DNA for the CDR3 is TGTGCCAGCACCTTAAAAACCCCTCTAGCTAGCACAGATACGCAGTATTTT.

This clonotype appeared a single time. The chain carries TRBV20-1 and TRBJ2-3, with a tentative D call TRBD1 (5 bases). This CDR3 spans 14 amino acids. The V end lost 2 bases, the J end lost 2 bases, and 11 bases lay between the germline ends. Germline-derived CDR1 and CDR2 are DFQATT and SNEGSKA (reference sequence). CDR3 sequence: CSARQGGFTDTQYF. In DNA form, the CDR3 reads TGCAGTGCTAGACAGGGCGGATTCACAGATACGCAGTATTTT.